This T cell receptor (beta chain) was sequenced in a study of shared clonotypes between healthy human individuals. The overall study: There were three CD4 naive, three CD4 memory, two CD8 naive and one CD8 memory plates per donor.

Both subsets, CD45RA+ naive and CD45RA-negative memory, were split from the CD4+ cells. Data came from immunoSEQ multiplex PCR; TCRdb stores just in-frame clones and leaves some out. The table lists 2 million to 2.5 million clones, 85% to 95% of them singletons. For this clone: Its target is not known.

Points from the study as a whole: With few donors, the genetic and exposure-history diversity represented was limited.

The germline V gene has CDR1 SGHRS and CDR2 YFSETQ. There are 16 residues in the CDR3. Trimming removed 3 bases at V and 0 bases at J, with 15 bases between. This receptor was identified in a man between 18 and 29 years old in good health. Some clones in this sample may be carry-over from other donors' samples. Sequencing input: naive CD4+ T cells from PBMCs. Stated subset: CD45RA+ positively selected. V and J are TRBV5-1 and TRBJ1-1, with D hard to call. The CDR3 sequence: CASSSFVGGLNTEAFF. CDR3 nucleotides: TGCGCCAGCAGCTCCTTTGTTGGAGGGCTGAACACTGAAGCTTTCTTT.